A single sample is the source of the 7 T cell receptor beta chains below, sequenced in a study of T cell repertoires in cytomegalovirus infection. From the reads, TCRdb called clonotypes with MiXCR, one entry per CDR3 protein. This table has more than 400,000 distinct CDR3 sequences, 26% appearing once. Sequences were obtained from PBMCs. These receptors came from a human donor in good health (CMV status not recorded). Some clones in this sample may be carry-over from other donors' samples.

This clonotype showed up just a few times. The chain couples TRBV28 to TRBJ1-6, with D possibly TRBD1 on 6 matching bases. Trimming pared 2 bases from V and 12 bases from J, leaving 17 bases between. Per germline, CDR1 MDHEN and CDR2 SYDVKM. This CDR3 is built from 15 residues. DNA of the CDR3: TGTGCCAGCAGTTTAGGTGGCAGGGGAGACCTACCCCTCCACTTT. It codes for CASSLGGRGDLPLHF.

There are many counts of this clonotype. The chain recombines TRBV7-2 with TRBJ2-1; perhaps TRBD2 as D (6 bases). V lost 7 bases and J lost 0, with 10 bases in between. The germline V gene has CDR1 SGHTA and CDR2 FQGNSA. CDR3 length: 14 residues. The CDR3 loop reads CASNPGGSYNEQFF. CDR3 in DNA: TGTGCCAGCAACCCCGGGGGCTCCTACAATGAGCAGTTCTTC.

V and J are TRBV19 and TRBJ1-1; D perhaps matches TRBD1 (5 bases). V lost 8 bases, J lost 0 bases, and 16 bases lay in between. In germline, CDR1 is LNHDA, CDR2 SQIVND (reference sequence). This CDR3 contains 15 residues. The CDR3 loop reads CASARRDGLNTEAFF. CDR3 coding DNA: TGTGCCAGTGCGCGCCGGGACGGTTTGAACACTGAAGCTTTCTTT.

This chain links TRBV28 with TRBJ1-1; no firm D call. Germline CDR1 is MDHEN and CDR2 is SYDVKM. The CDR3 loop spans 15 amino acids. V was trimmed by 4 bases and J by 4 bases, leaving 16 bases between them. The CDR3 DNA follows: TGTGCCAGCAGTTCCCGGGTCCTACGGAGCACTGAAGCTTTCTTT. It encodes CASSSRVLRSTEAFF.

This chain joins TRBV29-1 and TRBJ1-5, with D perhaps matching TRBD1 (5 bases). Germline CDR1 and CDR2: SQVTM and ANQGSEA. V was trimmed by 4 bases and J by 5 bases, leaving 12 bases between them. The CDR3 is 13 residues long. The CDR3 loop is CSVGDGVDQPQHF. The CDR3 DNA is TGCAGCGTTGGGGACGGAGTTGATCAGCCCCAGCATTTT.

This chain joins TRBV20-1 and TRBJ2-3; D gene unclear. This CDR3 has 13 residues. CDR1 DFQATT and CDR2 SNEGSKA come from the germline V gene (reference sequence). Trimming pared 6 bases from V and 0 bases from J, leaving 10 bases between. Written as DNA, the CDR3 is TGCAGTGCCGTCCGACCTAGCACAGATACGCAGTATTTT. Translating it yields CSAVRPSTDTQYF.

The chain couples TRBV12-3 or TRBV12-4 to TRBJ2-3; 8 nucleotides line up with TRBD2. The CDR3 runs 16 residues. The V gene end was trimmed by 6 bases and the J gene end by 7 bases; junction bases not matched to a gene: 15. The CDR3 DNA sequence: TGTGCCAGCAGCTCTAGAAGCGGGGGCCCGATTAATACGCAGTATTTT. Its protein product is CASSSRSGGPINTQYF.